One and the same sample provided the 24 T cell receptor beta chains below, sequenced in a study of T cell responses to AZD1222 COVID-19 vaccine. Method: immunoSEQ multiplex PCR; TCRdb's copy keeps in-frame clones and lacks some. This sample yields about 100,000 clones, of which 80% to 90% are seen a single time; 15% to 20% belongs to the top ten. The sample consisted of peripheral blood, taken on day 0 of AZD1222 vaccination. The receptor set was obtained from an adult in good health.

This clone appeared a few times. The chain uses TRBV6-1 and TRBJ1-1; the D gene is possibly TRBD1 (5 bases). The CDR3 runs 13 residues. V was clipped by 2 bases and J by 5 bases, with 9 bases between them. Germline V lookup: CDR1 MNHNS, CDR2 SASEGT. CDR3 sequence: CASSEIRGTEAFF. The CDR3, as DNA: TGTGCCAGCAGTGAAATTAGGGGAACTGAAGCTTTCTTT.

This chain joins TRBV19 and TRBJ1-3; D is perhaps TRBD1 (5 bases). The CDR3 loop spans 14 amino acids. CDR1 is LNHDA, CDR2 SQIVND, per germline (reference sequence). The germline V and J ends were trimmed by 9 bases and 0 bases, with 12 bases remaining between them. CDR3 DNA sequence: TGTGCCAGCCGACAGTTGCACTCTGGAAACACCATATATTTT. Protein sequence: CASRQLHSGNTIYF. Combining the CDR3 with reference TRBV19 and TRBJ1-3 gives the whole variable domain DGGITQSPKYLFRKEGQNVTLSCEQNLNHDAMYWYRQDPGQGLRLIYYSQIVNDFQKGDIAEGYSVSREKKESFPLTVTSAQKNPTAFYLCASRQLHSGNTIYFGEGSWLTVV.

The V call is TRBV5-5, the J call TRBJ2-3; 10 bases line up with TRBD2. Germline loops: CDR1 SGHKS, CDR2 YYEKEE (reference sequence). The CDR3 length is 17 residues. Trimming took 0 bases from V and 0 from J; bases not matched to a gene: 4. CDR3 sequence: CASSLGTAGGSTDTQYF. Written as DNA, the CDR3 is TGTGCCAGCAGCTTGGGGACAGCGGGGGGGAGCACAGATACGCAGTATTTT.

The rearrangement uses TRBV12-3 or TRBV12-4 and TRBJ2-1, with D perhaps matching TRBD2 (6 bases). The CDR3 covers 12 residues. V gave up 5 bases and J gave up 12 bases, with 14 bases separating them. The CDR3: CASSLTSNAQFF. The CDR3 DNA is TGTGCCAGCAGTCTCACTAGCAACGCGCAGTTCTTC.

The chain recombines TRBV6-5 with TRBJ1-2; D is possibly TRBD1 (5 bases). From germline, CDR1 is MNHEY and CDR2 SVGAGI. The V end was cut by 9 bases, the J end by 7 bases, with 12 bases between. The CDR3 loop spans 11 amino acids. The CDR3 DNA reads as TGTGCCAGTACGGGGGTCAGTGGCTACACCTTC. As protein: CASTGVSGYTF.

J is TRBJ1-2 and V is TRBV7-9; D remains ambiguous. The CDR3 contains 13 residues. In germline, CDR1 is SEHNR, CDR2 FQNEAQ (reference sequence). The V gene lost 0 bases and the J gene lost 4 bases, with 6 bases spanning the gap. The chain's CDR3 is CASSLAGGYGYTF. The CDR3, as DNA: TGTGCCAGCAGCTTAGCCGGAGGCTATGGCTACACCTTC.

V is TRBV2 and J is TRBJ2-7; weak D call: TRBD1 (5 bases). The V end lost 6 bases, the J end lost 5 bases, and 11 bases lay between the germline ends. Germline CDR1 and CDR2: SNHLY and FYNNEI. CDR3 size: 12 residues. This CDR3 is CASSRVSHEQYF. The CDR3 coding sequence is TGTGCCAGCAGCAGGGTATCCCACGAGCAGTACTTC. The whole variable domain, filled in from reference TRBV2 and TRBJ2-7, reads EPEVTQTPSHQVTQMGQEVILRCVPISNHLYFYWYRQILGQKVEFLVSFYNNEISEKSEIFDDQFSVERPDGSNFTLKIRSTKLEDSAMYFCASSRVSHEQYFGPGTRLTVT.

The chain employs TRBV30 and TRBJ2-7, with D possibly matching TRBD1 (6 bases). Looked up from germline, CDR1 is GTSNPN and CDR2 is SVGIG (reference sequence). V shed 5 bases and J shed 0 bases, with 8 bases lying between them. The length of the CDR3 is 12 residues. The CDR3 is CAWQGTSYEQYF. CDR3 coding DNA: TGTGCCTGGCAGGGGACCTCCTACGAGCAGTACTTC.

V usage is TRBV14 and J usage is TRBJ1-1; D uncertain. Deletions cut 4 bases from V and 0 bases from J, with 6 bases between. The CDR3 is 13 amino acids. Per germline, CDR1 SGHDN and CDR2 FVKESK. The CDR3 protein is CASSPNLNTEAFF. The CDR3 bases are TGTGCCAGCAGCCCCAACCTGAACACTGAAGCTTTCTTT.

The chain uses TRBV5-1 and TRBJ2-1; possibly TRBD1 or TRBD2 for D (5 bases each). Looked up from germline, CDR1 is SGHRS and CDR2 is YFSETQ. V was trimmed by 0 bases and J by 7 bases, leaving 17 bases between them. The CDR3 runs 16 residues. The DNA of the CDR3 is TGCGCCAGCAGCTTGGGAGGGGCAGTCGGCACGAATGAGCAGTTCTTC. Translation gives CASSLGGAVGTNEQFF.

V is TRBV11-3 and J is TRBJ2-5; the D gene is possibly TRBD2 (5 bases). The V end lost 5 bases, the J end lost 5 bases, and 21 bases lay between the germline ends. The V gene's germline CDR1 is SGHNT and CDR2 YENEEA. The CDR3 covers 16 residues. The CDR3 region is CASSPGVVSRGETQYF. The CDR3 bases are TGTGCCAGCAGCCCCGGGGTAGTAAGCCGTGGGGAGACCCAGTACTTC.

The chain employs TRBV10-3 and TRBJ1-4; D remains ambiguous. There are 13 residues in the CDR3. V lost 3 bases to trimming and J lost 3 bases, with 5 bases between them. Germline CDR1 ENHRY, CDR2 SYGVKD. This CDR3 reads CAISDRSNEKLFF. The CDR3 region has the DNA TGTGCCATCAGTGACCGGTCTAATGAAAAACTGTTTTTT.

The chain uses TRBV5-1 and TRBJ1-5; D not resolved. Germline assignment: CDR1 SGHRS and CDR2 YFSETQ. V was trimmed by 5 bases and J by 2 bases, leaving 14 bases between them. This CDR3 has 15 residues. The CDR3 sequence is CASSLEGDGNQPQHF. Here the CDR3 DNA reads TGCGCCAGCAGTCTGGAGGGTGACGGCAATCAGCCCCAGCATTTT.

The V call is TRBV3-1 (or the pseudogene TRBV3-2), the J call TRBJ1-4, with D unresolved. The CDR3 has 17 residues. The germline V and J ends were trimmed by 2 bases and 3 bases, with 16 bases remaining between them. CDR1 is LGHDT, CDR2 YNNKEL, per germline (reference sequence). CDR3 sequence reads: CASSQKWTVLANEKLFF. CDR3 bases: TGTGCCAGCAGCCAAAAGTGGACGGTGTTGGCTAATGAAAAACTGTTTTTT.

This rearrangement joins TRBV28 to TRBJ1-3, with TRBD1 matching 8 bases. CDR1 and CDR2 from the germline V gene are MDHEN and SYDVKM. V trimming: 4 bases; J trimming: 0 bases; junction bases outside the gene matches: 8. The length of the CDR3 is 17 residues. DNA for the CDR3: TGTGCCAGCAGTTCCCAGACAGGGGATACCTCTGGAAACACCATATATTTT. Amino acid sequence: CASSSQTGDTSGNTIYF.

The rearrangement links TRBV20-1 to TRBJ1-2, with unresolved D. V gave up 3 bases and J gave up 5 bases, with 7 bases separating them. From germline, CDR1 is DFQATT and CDR2 SNEGSKA (reference sequence). The CDR3 spans 11 residues. Here the CDR3 reads CSASDGYGYTF. The DNA of the CDR3 is TGCAGTGCTAGTGACGGATATGGCTACACCTTC.

As regards this clone: One end of the junction is discordant with germline, which a read error may explain. The rearrangement links TRBV4-2 to TRBJ1-4; the D gene is possibly TRBD1 (5 bases). CDR1 and CDR2 from the germline V gene are LGHNA and YNFKEQ. The CDR3 runs to 15 residues. The CDR3 loop is CASSQGPGPKEKLFF. CDR3 nucleotide sequence: TGTGCCAGCAGCCAAGGACCGGGGCCTAAGGAAAAACTGTTTTTT.

The chain couples TRBV5-6 to TRBJ2-7; D is perhaps TRBD1 (6 bases). CDR1 is SGHDT, CDR2 YYEEEE, per germline. V lost 2 bases to trimming and J lost 0 bases, with 9 bases between them. The CDR3 consists of 14 residues. DNA for the CDR3: TGTGCCAGCAGCTTAGGACAGCCCTCCTACGAGCAGTACTTC. This sequence encodes CASSLGQPSYEQYF.

This sequence joins TRBV7-9 and TRBJ2-5; 9 bases map to TRBD1. Per the germline V gene, CDR1 is SEHNR and CDR2 is FQNEAQ (reference sequence). This CDR3 is 16 amino acids long. Trimming took 6 bases from V and 4 from J; bases not matched to a gene: 12. The CDR3 loop reads CASSTRGDRGVETQYF. Here the CDR3 DNA reads TGTGCCAGCAGTACCCGGGGCGACAGGGGGGTAGAGACCCAGTACTTC.

The chain carries TRBV19 and TRBJ2-1, with D perhaps given as TRBD1 or TRBD2 (7 bases each). Germline CDR1 and CDR2: LNHDA and SQIVND (reference sequence). The CDR3 spans 16 residues. V was clipped by 1 base and J by 2 bases, with 12 bases between them. The CDR3 DNA reads TGTGCCAGTAGTATAGTCAGGGGGGGAGCCTACAATGAGCAGTTCTTC. This gives the protein CASSIVRGGAYNEQFF.

This chain connects TRBV6-1 to TRBJ2-7; D may be TRBD1 or TRBD2 (6 bases each). CDR1 is MNHNS, CDR2 SASEGT, per germline. This CDR3 is 16 amino acids long. Trimming took 1 base from V and 3 from J, leaving 16 bases between them. The CDR3 DNA reads as TGTGCCAGCAGTGAAGAGTTAGGGGGGATTATCTACGAGCAGTACTTC. Its protein is CASSEELGGIIYEQYF.

The rearrangement joins TRBV23-1 to TRBJ2-7, with D possibly being TRBD1 (5 bases). TRBV23-1 falls under the ORF class, with uncertain function. This CDR3 is built from 17 residues. The ends were cut back, 0 bases at V and 0 bases at J, with 15 bases in the middle. In nucleotides, the CDR3 is TGCGCCAGCAGTCAATCGCAGGGTACCGCCATCTCCTACGAGCAGTACTTC. Encoded protein: CASSQSQGTAISYEQYF.

This clone has only one observation. The chain uses TRBV5-1 and TRBJ1-2; perhaps TRBD1 as D (5 bases). The CDR3 contains 13 residues. V lost 5 bases and J lost 2, with 10 bases in between. Germline V gives CDR1 SGHRS, CDR2 YFSETQ. In DNA form, the CDR3 reads TGCGCCAGCAGACCCGACAGCAACTATGGCTACACCTTC. Residues: CASRPDSNYGYTF.

The chain recombines TRBV2 with TRBJ1-1; D not resolved. The CDR3 has 11 residues. Germline values: CDR1 SNHLY, CDR2 FYNNEI. V was clipped by 8 bases and J by 5 bases, with 9 bases between them. The CDR3 DNA follows: TGTGCCAGCGGGGTAGGGACTGAAGCTTTCTTT. Its translation is CASGVGTEAFF.